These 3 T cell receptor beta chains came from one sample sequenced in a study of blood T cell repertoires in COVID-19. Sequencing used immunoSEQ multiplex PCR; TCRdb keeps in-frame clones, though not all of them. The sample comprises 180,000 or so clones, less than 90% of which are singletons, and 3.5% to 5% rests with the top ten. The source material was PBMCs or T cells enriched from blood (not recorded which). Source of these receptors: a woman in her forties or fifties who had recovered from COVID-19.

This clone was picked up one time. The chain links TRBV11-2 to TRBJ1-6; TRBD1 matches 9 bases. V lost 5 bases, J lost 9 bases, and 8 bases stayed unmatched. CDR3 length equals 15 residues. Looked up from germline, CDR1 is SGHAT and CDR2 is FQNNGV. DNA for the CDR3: TGTGCCAGCAGCCCCAGTCCGGGACAGGGTTCACCCCTCCACTTT. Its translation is CASSPSPGQGSPLHF. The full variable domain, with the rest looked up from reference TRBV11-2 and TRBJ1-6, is EAGVAQSPRYKIIEKRQSVAFWCNPISGHATLYWYQQILGQGPKLLIQFQNNGVVDDSQLPKDRFSAERLKGVDSTLKIQPAKLEDSAVYLCASSPSPGQGSPLHFGNGTRLTVT.

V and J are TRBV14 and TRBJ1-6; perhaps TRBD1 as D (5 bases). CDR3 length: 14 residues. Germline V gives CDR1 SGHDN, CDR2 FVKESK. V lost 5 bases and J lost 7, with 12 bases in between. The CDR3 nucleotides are TGTGCCAGCAGCGTGGACAAGACCAATTCACCCCTCCACTTT. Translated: CASSVDKTNSPLHF.

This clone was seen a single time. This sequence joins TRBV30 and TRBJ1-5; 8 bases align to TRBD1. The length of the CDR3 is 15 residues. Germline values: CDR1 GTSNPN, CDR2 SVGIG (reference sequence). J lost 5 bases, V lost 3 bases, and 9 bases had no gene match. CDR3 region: CAWSPTQGADQPQHF. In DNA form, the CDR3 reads TGTGCCTGGAGCCCGACGCAGGGGGCGGATCAGCCCCAGCATTTT.